These 3 T cell receptor beta chains share one sample of origin, sequenced in a study of cytomegalovirus exposure and HLA in healthy donors. Primers: 60 Vbeta forward and 13 Jbeta reverse. Produced via immunoSEQ multiplex PCR; TCRdb's table is partial and in-frame only. The sample records some 140,000 clones, around 80% being singletons. The specimen was PBMCs. Receptors were obtained from a woman aged 40 to 50 in good health and CMV-seronegative.

The rearrangement joins TRBV6-1 to TRBJ1-1, with D tentatively TRBD1 (6 bases). The CDR3 has 15 amino acids. The ends were cut back, 8 bases at V and 1 base at J, with 17 bases in the middle. Germline V lookup: CDR1 MNHNS, CDR2 SASEGT. The CDR3 bases are TGTGCCAGCGAAGGCAGCTACAGGGAGAACACTGAAGCTTTCTTT. Protein sequence: CASEGSYRENTEAFF.

V and J are TRBV7-9 and TRBJ2-1; weak D call: TRBD2 (5 bases). This CDR3 comprises 13 residues. Between the trimmed V and J ends, which lost 0 bases and 5 bases, there was a span of 5 bases. Germline CDR1 and CDR2: SEHNR and FQNEAQ (reference sequence). Written as DNA, the CDR3 is TGTGCCAGCAGCTTAGCGCGGGACAATGAGCAGTTCTTC. Its protein product is CASSLARDNEQFF.

The CDR3 here is CASSNTGGGYGYTF. CDR3 nucleotide sequence: TGTGCCAGCAGTAACACAGGGGGCGGGTATGGCTACACCTTC. The chain carries TRBV27 and TRBJ1-2; 9 bases fit TRBD1. The trim removed 5 bases at V and 5 bases at J, leaving 6 bases unmatched. CDR3 length equals 14 residues. Germline-derived CDR1 and CDR2 are MNHEY and SMNVEV (reference sequence).